This TCR beta chain was sequenced during a study of early T cells in non-severe SARS-CoV-2 infection. This clonotype was seen a few times. TCRdb reanalysed the 5' RACE reads using MiXCR and keeps one entry per CDR3 protein. The profile shows 45,000 or so distinct CDR3 sequences, roughly 6% of them singletons. The germline CDR1 and CDR2 sequences are MNHEY and SMNVEV (reference sequence). Unmatched junction bases numbered 6, after V lost 4 bases and J lost 4 bases. The CDR3 has 14 amino acids. The source is an adult who was a healthcare worker with PCR-confirmed SARS-CoV-2 infection or an uninfected control (not recorded which). The chain carries TRBV27 and TRBJ1-2; 7 bases match TRBD1. The sequenced material came from whole blood. CDR3 DNA: TGTGCCAGCAGTTCGACAGGGAATGCCTATGGCTACACCTTC. It translates to CASSSTGNAYGYTF.